The 5 T cell receptor beta chains presented below share a single source sample, sequenced in a study of response to subunit inactivated influenza vaccine. In TCRdb, the RT-PCR reads were re-called with MiXCR into one record per CDR3 protein. The sample shows under 500,000 distinct CDR3 sequences, 10% to 11% of them seen only once. This sample comprised PBMCs from blood, obtained 40 to 50 days after vaccination. These receptors all stem from a man aged 50 to 60 who received an inactivated influenza vaccine.

This clonotype has at least ten counts. This chain joins TRBV4-3 and TRBJ2-5; D may match TRBD1 or TRBD2 (6 bases each). Per germline, CDR1 LGHNA and CDR2 YSLEER. Trimming removed 8 bases at V and 4 bases at J, with 14 bases between. This CDR3 contains 13 residues. CDR3 in amino acids: CASAGHLRETQYF. The DNA for the CDR3 is TGCGCCAGCGCGGGACACCTAAGAGAGACCCAGTACTTC.

The chain employs TRBV20-1 and TRBJ2-1, with 12 bases that match TRBD2. V lost 1 base, J lost 8 bases, and 6 bases stayed unmatched. From germline, CDR1 is DFQATT and CDR2 SNEGSKA (reference sequence). CDR3 length: 15 amino acids. The CDR3 reads CSARVTSGSFHEQFF. The CDR3 coding sequence is TGCAGTGCTAGAGTGACTAGCGGGAGTTTCCATGAGCAGTTCTTC.

This chain links TRBV6-1 with TRBJ2-1, with a tentative D call TRBD2 (5 bases). Germline CDR1 and CDR2: MNHNS and SASEGT. Trimming shortened V by 6 bases and J by 0 bases, and 12 bases separated the two germline ends. This CDR3 region has 15 residues. CDR3 residues: CASRLGTSSYNEQFF. DNA for the CDR3: TGTGCCAGCAGACTAGGAACGAGCTCCTACAATGAGCAGTTCTTC.

The rearrangement joins TRBV5-1 to TRBJ2-7; the D gene could be TRBD1 or TRBD2 (5 bases each). The V gene lost 2 bases and the J gene lost 2 bases, with 11 bases spanning the gap. The CDR3 has 14 residues. Germline assignment: CDR1 SGHRS and CDR2 YFSETQ. The CDR3 is CASSFYGATYEQYF. The CDR3 coding sequence is TGCGCCAGCAGCTTTTACGGGGCAACCTACGAGCAGTACTTC.

This clonotype was detected ten times or more. The genes are TRBV15 and TRBJ1-5; possible D gene TRBD1, 5 bases. Germline V lookup: CDR1 LNHNV, CDR2 YYDKDF (reference sequence). The CDR3 has 15 amino acids. V shed 0 bases and J shed 3 bases, with 9 bases lying between them. This CDR3 is CATSRDKGNNQPQHF. Here the CDR3 DNA reads TGTGCCACCAGCAGAGATAAGGGGAACAATCAGCCCCAGCATTTT. Looking up the rest from reference TRBV15 and TRBJ1-5 gives the full variable domain: DAMVIQNPRYQVTQFGKPVTLSCSQTLNHNVMYWYQQKSSQAPKLLFHYYDKDFNNEADTPDNFQSRRPNTSFCFLDIRSPGLGDTAMYLCATSRDKGNNQPQHFGDGTRLSIL.